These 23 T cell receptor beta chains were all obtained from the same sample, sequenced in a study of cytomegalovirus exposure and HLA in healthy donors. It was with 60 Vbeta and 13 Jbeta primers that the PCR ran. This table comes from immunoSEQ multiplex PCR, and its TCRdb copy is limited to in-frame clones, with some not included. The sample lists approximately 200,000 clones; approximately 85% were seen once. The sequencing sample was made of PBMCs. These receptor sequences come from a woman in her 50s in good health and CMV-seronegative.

CDR3 in amino acids: CASSGTGGASNEKLFF. As DNA, the CDR3 is TGTGCCAGCAGCGGGACAGGGGGCGCATCTAATGAAAAACTGTTTTTT. The chain has TRBV5-8 and TRBJ1-4; 12 bases are a match to TRBD1. Germline CDR1 is SGHTS and CDR2 is YDEGEE. The junction had 4 bases not matched to a gene; V was cut back by 4 bases and J by 3 bases. The CDR3 has 16 residues.

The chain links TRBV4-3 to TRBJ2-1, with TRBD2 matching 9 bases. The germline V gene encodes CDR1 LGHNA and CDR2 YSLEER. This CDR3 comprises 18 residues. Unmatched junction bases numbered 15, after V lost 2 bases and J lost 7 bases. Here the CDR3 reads CASSQKPPRRGGGNEQFF. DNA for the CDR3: TGCGCCAGCAGCCAAAAACCTCCCCGGCGGGGGGGTGGAAATGAGCAGTTCTTC.

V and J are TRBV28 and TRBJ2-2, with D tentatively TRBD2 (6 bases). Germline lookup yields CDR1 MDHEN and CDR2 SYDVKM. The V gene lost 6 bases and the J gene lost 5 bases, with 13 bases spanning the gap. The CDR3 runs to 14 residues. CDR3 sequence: CASRRGEDTGELFF. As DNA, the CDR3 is TGTGCCAGCAGACGAGGGGAGGATACCGGGGAGCTGTTTTTT.

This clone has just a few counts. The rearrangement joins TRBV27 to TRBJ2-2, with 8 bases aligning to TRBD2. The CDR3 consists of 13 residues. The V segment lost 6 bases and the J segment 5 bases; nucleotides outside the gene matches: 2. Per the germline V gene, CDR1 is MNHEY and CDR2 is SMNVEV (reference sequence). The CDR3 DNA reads TGTGCCAGCAGACGGGGGGGAACCGGGGAGCTGTTTTTT. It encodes CASRRGGTGELFF.

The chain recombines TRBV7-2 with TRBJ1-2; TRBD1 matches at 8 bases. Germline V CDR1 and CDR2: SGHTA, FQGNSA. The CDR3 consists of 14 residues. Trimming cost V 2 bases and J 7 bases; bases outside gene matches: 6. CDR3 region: CASSLRRQGSGYTF. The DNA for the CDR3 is TGTGCCAGCAGCTTAAGGCGACAGGGGAGTGGCTACACCTTC.

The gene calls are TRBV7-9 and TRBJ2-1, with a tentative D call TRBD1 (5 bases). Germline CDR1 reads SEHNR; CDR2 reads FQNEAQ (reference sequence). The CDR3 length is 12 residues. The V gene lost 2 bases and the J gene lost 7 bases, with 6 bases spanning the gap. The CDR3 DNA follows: TGTGCCAGCAGCTTACGACAGAATGAGCAGTTCTTC. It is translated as CASSLRQNEQFF.

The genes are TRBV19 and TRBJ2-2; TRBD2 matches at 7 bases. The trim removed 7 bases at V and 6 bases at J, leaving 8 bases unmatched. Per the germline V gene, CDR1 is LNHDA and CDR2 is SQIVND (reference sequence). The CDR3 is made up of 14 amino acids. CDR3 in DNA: TGTGCCAGTAATCCGGGACTACCTCCCGGGGAGCTGTTTTTT. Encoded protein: CASNPGLPPGELFF.

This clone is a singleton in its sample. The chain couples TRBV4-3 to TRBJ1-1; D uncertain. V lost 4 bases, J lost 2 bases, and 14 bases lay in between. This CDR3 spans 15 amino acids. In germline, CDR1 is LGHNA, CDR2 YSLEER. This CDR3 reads CASSPTRTGNTEAFF. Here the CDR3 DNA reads TGCGCCAGCAGCCCAACCCGGACTGGCAACACTGAAGCTTTCTTT.

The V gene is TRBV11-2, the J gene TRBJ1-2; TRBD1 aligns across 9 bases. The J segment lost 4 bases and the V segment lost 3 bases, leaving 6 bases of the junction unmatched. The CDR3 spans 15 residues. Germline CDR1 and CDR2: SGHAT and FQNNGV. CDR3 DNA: TGTGCCAGCAGCTTCGGGACAGGGTACGGCTATGGCTACACCTTC. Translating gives CASSFGTGYGYGYTF.

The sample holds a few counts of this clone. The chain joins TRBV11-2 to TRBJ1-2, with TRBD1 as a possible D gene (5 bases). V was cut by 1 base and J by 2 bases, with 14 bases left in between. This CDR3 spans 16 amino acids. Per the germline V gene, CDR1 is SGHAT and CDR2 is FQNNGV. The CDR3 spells CASSLVLGGGNYGYTF. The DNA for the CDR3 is TGTGCCAGCAGCTTAGTCCTGGGGGGAGGGAACTATGGCTACACCTTC.

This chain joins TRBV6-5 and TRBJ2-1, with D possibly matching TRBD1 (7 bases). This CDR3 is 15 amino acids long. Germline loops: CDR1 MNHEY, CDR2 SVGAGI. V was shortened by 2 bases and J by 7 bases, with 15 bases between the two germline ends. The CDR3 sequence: CASSYAGTRGNEQFF. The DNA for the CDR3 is TGTGCCAGCAGTTACGCGGGAACCAGGGGGAATGAGCAGTTCTTC.

The CDR3 DNA reads as TGCAGCGTAAGGGGACTAGCGGGATTTCCCAGCGGGGAGCTGTTTTTT. Its protein product is CSVRGLAGFPSGELFF. J is TRBJ2-2 and V is TRBV29-1; 13 positions match TRBD2. Germline CDR1 is SQVTM and CDR2 is ANQGSEA. The V and J ends lost 6 bases and 7 bases, in that order; junction bases with no gene match: 11. This CDR3 is 16 amino acids long.

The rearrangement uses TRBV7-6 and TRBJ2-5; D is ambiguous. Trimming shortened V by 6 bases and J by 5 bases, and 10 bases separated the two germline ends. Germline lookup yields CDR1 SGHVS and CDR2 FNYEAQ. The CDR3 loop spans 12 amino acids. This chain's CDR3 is CASSSQSETQYF. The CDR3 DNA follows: TGTGCCAGCAGTTCCCAAAGCGAGACCCAGTACTTC.

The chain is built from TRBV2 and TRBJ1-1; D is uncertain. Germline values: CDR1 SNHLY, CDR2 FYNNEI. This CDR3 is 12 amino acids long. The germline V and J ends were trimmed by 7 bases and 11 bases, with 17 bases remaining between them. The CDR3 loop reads CASTPPPRGAFF. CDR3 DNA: TGTGCCAGCACCCCTCCCCCGCGAGGTGCTTTCTTT.

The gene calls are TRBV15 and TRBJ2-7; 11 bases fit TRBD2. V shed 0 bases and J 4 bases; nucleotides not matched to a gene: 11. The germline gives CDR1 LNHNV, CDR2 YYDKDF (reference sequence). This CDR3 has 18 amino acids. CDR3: CATSRDISSGRRDYEQYF. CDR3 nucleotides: TGTGCCACCAGCAGAGATATTTCTAGCGGGAGGCGGGATTACGAGCAGTACTTC.

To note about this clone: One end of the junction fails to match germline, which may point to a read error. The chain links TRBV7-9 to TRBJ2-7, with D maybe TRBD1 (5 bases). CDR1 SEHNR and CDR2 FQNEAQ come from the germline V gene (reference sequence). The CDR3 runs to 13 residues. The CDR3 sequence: CSSSDSSPDLQYF. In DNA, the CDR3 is TGTTCCAGCAGTGACAGTTCCCCAGACCTCCAGTACTTC.

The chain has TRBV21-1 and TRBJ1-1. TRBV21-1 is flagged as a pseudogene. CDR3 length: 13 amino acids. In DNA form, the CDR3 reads TGTGCCAGCCCATTGGGCGGGGGCACTGAAGCTTTCTTT. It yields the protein CASPLGGGTEAFF.

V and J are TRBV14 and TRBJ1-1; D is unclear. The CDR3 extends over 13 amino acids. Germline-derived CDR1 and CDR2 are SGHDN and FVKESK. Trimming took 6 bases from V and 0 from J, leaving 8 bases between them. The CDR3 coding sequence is TGTGCCAGCAGTAGAGGGATGAACACTGAAGCTTTCTTT. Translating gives CASSRGMNTEAFF.

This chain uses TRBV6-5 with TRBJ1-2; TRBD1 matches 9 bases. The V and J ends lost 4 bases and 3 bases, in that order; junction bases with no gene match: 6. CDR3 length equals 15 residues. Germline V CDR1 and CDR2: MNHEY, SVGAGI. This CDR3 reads CASSFTGGLHYGYTF. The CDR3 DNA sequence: TGTGCCAGCAGTTTTACAGGGGGCTTGCACTATGGCTACACCTTC.

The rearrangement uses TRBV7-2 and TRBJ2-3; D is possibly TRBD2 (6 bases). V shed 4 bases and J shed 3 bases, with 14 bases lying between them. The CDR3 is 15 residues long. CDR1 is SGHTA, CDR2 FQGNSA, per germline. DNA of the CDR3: TGTGCCAGCAGCTACGAGTTCGGGGGTACAGATACGCAGTATTTT. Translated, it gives CASSYEFGGTDTQYF.

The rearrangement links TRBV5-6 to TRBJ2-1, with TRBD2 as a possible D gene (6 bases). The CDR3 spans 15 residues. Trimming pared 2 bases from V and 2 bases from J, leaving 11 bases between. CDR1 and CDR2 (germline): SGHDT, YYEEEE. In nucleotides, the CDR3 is TGTGCCAGCAGCTTAGGCTCGGGGGCCTACAATGAGCAGTTCTTC. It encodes CASSLGSGAYNEQFF.

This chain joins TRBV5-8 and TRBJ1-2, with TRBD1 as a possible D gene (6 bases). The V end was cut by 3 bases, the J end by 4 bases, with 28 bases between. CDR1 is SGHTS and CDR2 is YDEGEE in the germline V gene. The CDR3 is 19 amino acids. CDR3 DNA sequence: TGTGCCAGCAGCTCGCGGGGCCTAGGGGCGGGGGGCGCCGGCTATGGCTACACCTTC. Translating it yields CASSSRGLGAGGAGYGYTF. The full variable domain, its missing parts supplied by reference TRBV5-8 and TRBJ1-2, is EAGVTQSPTHLIKTRGQQATLRCSPISGHTSVYWYQQALGLGLQFLLWYDEGEERNRGNFPPRFSGRQFPNYSSELNVNALELEDSALYLCASSSRGLGAGGAGYGYTFGSGTRLTVV.

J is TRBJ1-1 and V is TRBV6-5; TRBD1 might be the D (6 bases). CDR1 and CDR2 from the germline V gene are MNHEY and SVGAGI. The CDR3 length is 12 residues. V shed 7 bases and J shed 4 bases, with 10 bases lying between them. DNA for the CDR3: TGTGCCAGCATTAACAGGGCCACTGAAGCTTTCTTT. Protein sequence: CASINRATEAFF.